In this sample, the clone carrying this T cell receptor (beta chain) turned up a few times. Its specificity is not known. The data are from a study of blood T cells in healthy people across ages. Overall study results and limits: More naive CD4+ cells and higher diversity marked long-lived donors relative to aged donors.

PCR was performed a second time for about 7 to 12 cycles using a sample-barcoded 5' primer and a J-beta primer mix. Using its own MiXCR run on the 5' RACE reads, TCRdb lists one record per CDR3 protein. Of 1.5 million to 2 million distinct CDR3 sequences listed, about 30% are singletons. Caucasian, healthy and from Russia, the donors were aged between roughly 6 and 100. Germline CDR1 DFQATT, CDR2 SNEGSKA (reference sequence). V shed 6 bases and J shed 5 bases, with 11 bases lying between them. CDR3 length: 12 residues. The sequence was obtained from a woman younger than 45 in good health. The chain joins TRBV20-1 to TRBJ2-1; D might be TRBD1 or TRBD2, each matching 5 bases. Sample: blood. CDR3 protein: CSAWGRNNEQFF. The CDR3 nucleotides are TGCAGTGCCTGGGGGAGAAACAATGAGCAGTTCTTC.